This record looks at one T cell receptor beta chain sequence and its context. Clones were sequenced by immunoSEQ multiplex PCR, and TCRdb holds only the in-frame ones, with some missing. The profile shows roughly 500,000 clones, around three quarters of them singletons. These data are taken from a study of shared T cell receptors in the human thymus. Germline V gene sequence: CDR1 LNHDA, CDR2 SQIVND (reference sequence). V was pared by 2 bases and J by 0 bases, with 4 bases of the junction left unmatched. CDR3 length equals 15 residues. These same records also appear under a second study, on human thymus T cells. As that study records: Samples came from healthy Finnish infants during open corrective cardiac surgery. Resections from corrective heart surgery supplied the thymus tissue. Related work found strong thymic repertoire overlap between unrelated individuals.

The chain couples TRBV19 to TRBJ2-7, with TRBD2 matching 7 bases. Sequenced: thymocytes. The sequence was collected from a boy under two years old with a congenital heart defect. The CDR3 DNA sequence: TGTGCCAGTAGTATAACGGCTAGCGGCTCCTACGAGCAGTACTTC. Translation: CASSITASGSYEQYF.